A selection of T cell receptor beta chains follows, all from one sample in a study of T cells in Graves' hyperthyroidism and ophthalmopathy. Each CDR3 protein is one row after TCRdb ran MiXCR on the multiplex PCR reads. Here the sample spans under 350,000 distinct CDR3 sequences, about 18% being singletons. The specimen was blood. These receptors all stem from a woman aged 55-70 years with Graves' ophthalmopathy. Each CDR3 is given with its conserved first and last residue. Fields, in order: J gene, D gene, V gene, clone size, CDR3 protein, CDR3 DNA. The D gene is left open where the match is weak. Clone size is given for some rows only: seen once, a few or many times, or a class if the clone is expanded.

j_call: TRBJ1-2
d_call: TRBD1
v_call: TRBV12-5
clone_size: -
cdr3_aa: CASGLKTGGSDYGYTF
cdr3_nt: TGTGCTAGTGGTTTGAAAACAGGGGGCTCTGACTATGGCTACACCTTC

j_call: TRBJ2-7
d_call: TRBD1
v_call: TRBV5-1
clone_size: many
cdr3_aa: CASSLQGVTYEQYF
cdr3_nt: TGCGCCAGCAGCTTACAGGGGGTTACCTACGAGCAGTACTTC

j_call: TRBJ1-2
d_call: TRBD1
v_call: TRBV18
clone_size: few
cdr3_aa: CASSPTVLGQNGYTF
cdr3_nt: TGTGCCAGCTCACCCACCGTTCTGGGACAGAATGGCTACACCTTC

j_call: TRBJ2-5
d_call: -
v_call: TRBV24-1
clone_size: many
cdr3_aa: CATSDPSVETQYF
cdr3_nt: TGTGCCACCAGTGATCCATCGGTAGAGACCCAGTACTTC

j_call: TRBJ2-7
d_call: TRBD1
v_call: TRBV27
clone_size: -
cdr3_aa: CASSLGRDRGIEQYF
cdr3_nt: TGTGCCAGCAGTTTGGGACGGGACAGGGGCATCGAGCAGTACTTC

j_call: TRBJ2-1
d_call: TRBD2
v_call: TRBV30
clone_size: many
cdr3_aa: CAWGLAGAGEQFF
cdr3_nt: TGTGCCTGGGGACTAGCGGGAGCAGGCGAGCAGTTCTTC

j_call: TRBJ2-3
d_call: -
v_call: TRBV5-1
clone_size: few
cdr3_aa: CASRGGAGRDTQYF
cdr3_nt: TGCGCCAGCAGAGGGGGGGCTGGTAGAGATACGCAGTATTTT

j_call: TRBJ1-1
d_call: -
v_call: TRBV5-6
clone_size: few
cdr3_aa: CASSPWGSTEAFF
cdr3_nt: TGTGCCAGCAGCCCATGGGGGTCCACTGAAGCTTTCTTT

j_call: TRBJ1-2
d_call: TRBD1
v_call: TRBV24-1
clone_size: few
cdr3_aa: CATSDPRQGDYGYTF
cdr3_nt: TGTGCCACCAGTGATCCCAGACAGGGGGACTATGGCTACACCTTC

j_call: TRBJ1-6
d_call: -
v_call: TRBV18
clone_size: many
cdr3_aa: CASSMGSGYNSPLHF
cdr3_nt: TGTGCCAGCTCAATGGGCAGCGGTTATAATTCACCCCTCCACTTT

j_call: TRBJ2-5
d_call: -
v_call: TRBV7-2
clone_size: once
cdr3_aa: CASSEQGPRYQETQYF
cdr3_nt: TGTGCCAGCAGCGAACAGGGCCCCAGGTACCAAGAGACCCAGTACTTC

j_call: TRBJ1-4
d_call: -
v_call: TRBV20-1
clone_size: few
cdr3_aa: CSASPAVRDAKKMFF
cdr3_nt: TGCAGTGCTAGCCCCGCGGTGAGAGATGCGAAAAAAATGTTTTTT

j_call: TRBJ2-5
d_call: -
v_call: TRBV3-2
clone_size: few
cdr3_aa: CASRGTGWRKETQYF
cdr3_nt: TGTGCCAGCAGAGGGACAGGGTGGCGGAAAGAGACCCAGTACTTC

j_call: TRBJ2-5
d_call: -
v_call: TRBV9
clone_size: -
cdr3_aa: CASSGGLGTQYF
cdr3_nt: TGTGCCAGCAGCGGGGGGCTGGGGACCCAGTACTTC

j_call: TRBJ2-7
d_call: -
v_call: TRBV12-3/TRBV12-4
clone_size: many
cdr3_aa: CASSQPPEHYEQYF
cdr3_nt: TGTGCCAGCAGCCAACCGCCGGAGCACTACGAGCAGTACTTC

j_call: TRBJ1-4
d_call: -
v_call: TRBV7-8
clone_size: many
cdr3_aa: CASSLHRTDPRGGKLFF
cdr3_nt: TGTGCCAGCAGCTTACATCGAACAGACCCTAGGGGAGGAAAACTGTTTTTT

j_call: TRBJ1-6
d_call: -
v_call: TRBV3-1
clone_size: many
cdr3_aa: CASSQTLITGYGSPLHF
cdr3_nt: TGTGCCAGCAGCCAAACCTTGATTACAGGGTACGGATCACCCCTCCACTTT

j_call: TRBJ1-2
d_call: -
v_call: TRBV3-1
clone_size: many
cdr3_aa: CASSQERARTNYGYTF
cdr3_nt: TGTGCCAGCAGCCAAGAAAGGGCCCGAACTAACTATGGCTACACCTTC

j_call: TRBJ1-1
d_call: -
v_call: TRBV3-1
clone_size: many
cdr3_aa: CASSQDRSTEAFF
cdr3_nt: TGTGCCAGCAGCCAGGACAGATCCACTGAAGCTTTCTTT

j_call: TRBJ2-7
d_call: TRBD2
v_call: TRBV12-3/TRBV12-4
clone_size: many
cdr3_aa: CASSLGLAGVGEQYF
cdr3_nt: TGTGCCAGCTCATTAGGACTAGCGGGAGTCGGGGAGCAGTACTTC

j_call: TRBJ1-4
d_call: TRBD1
v_call: TRBV6-1
clone_size: few
cdr3_aa: CASSDRGMGQHNEKLFF
cdr3_nt: TGTGCCAGCAGTGACCGCGGTATGGGACAGCATAATGAAAAACTGTTTTTT

j_call: TRBJ2-7
d_call: -
v_call: TRBV6-1
clone_size: -
cdr3_aa: CASKQGSYEQYF
cdr3_nt: TGTGCCAGTAAACAGGGATCCTACGAGCAGTACTTC

j_call: TRBJ1-2
d_call: TRBD1
v_call: TRBV20-1
clone_size: -
cdr3_aa: CSASDPRGQGEGYGYTF
cdr3_nt: TGCAGTGCTAGCGATCCGAGGGGACAGGGCGAGGGCTATGGCTACACCTTC

j_call: TRBJ2-7
d_call: TRBD1
v_call: TRBV10-3
clone_size: many
cdr3_aa: CAISGTDRGGSYEQYF
cdr3_nt: TGTGCCATCAGTGGAACCGACAGGGGCGGGTCCTACGAGCAGTACTTC

j_call: TRBJ2-5
d_call: TRBD2
v_call: TRBV7-2
clone_size: -
cdr3_aa: CASSFRGDEETQYF
cdr3_nt: TGTGCCAGCAGCTTTCGGGGGGACGAGGAGACCCAGTACTTC

j_call: TRBJ2-1
d_call: TRBD2
v_call: TRBV30
clone_size: many
cdr3_aa: CAWSRPGLAGYNEQFF
cdr3_nt: TGTGCCTGGAGTCGCCCGGGACTAGCGGGATACAATGAGCAGTTCTTC

j_call: TRBJ2-1
d_call: TRBD1
v_call: TRBV19
clone_size: -
cdr3_aa: CASKRSQGAHNEQFF
cdr3_nt: TGTGCCAGTAAACGTTCACAGGGGGCTCACAATGAGCAGTTCTTC

j_call: TRBJ1-3
d_call: -
v_call: TRBV11-1
clone_size: many
cdr3_aa: CASSLVPTDSGNTIYF
cdr3_nt: TGTGCCAGCAGCTTAGTACCAACGGACTCTGGAAACACCATATATTTT

j_call: TRBJ2-1
d_call: TRBD2
v_call: TRBV20-1
clone_size: many
cdr3_aa: CSAEKRLAGGDEQFF
cdr3_nt: TGCAGTGCTGAAAAGCGCCTAGCGGGGGGTGATGAGCAGTTCTTC

j_call: TRBJ1-5
d_call: -
v_call: TRBV30
clone_size: many
cdr3_aa: CAWGGKSGQPQHF
cdr3_nt: TGTGCCTGGGGCGGCAAGAGCGGGCAGCCCCAGCATTTT

j_call: TRBJ2-7
d_call: -
v_call: TRBV5-1
clone_size: many
cdr3_aa: CASSLGAGAVYEQYF
cdr3_nt: TGCGCCAGCAGCTTGGGAGCAGGGGCAGTATACGAGCAGTACTTC

j_call: TRBJ2-7
d_call: -
v_call: TRBV20-1
clone_size: few
cdr3_aa: CSAQVTGTYEQYF
cdr3_nt: TGCAGTGCGCAAGTAACAGGAACCTACGAGCAGTACTTC

j_call: TRBJ2-5
d_call: -
v_call: TRBV7-2
clone_size: many
cdr3_aa: CASRTTRRGGDQYF
cdr3_nt: TGTGCCAGCAGAACCACCCGGCGGGGAGGAGACCAGTACTTC

j_call: TRBJ2-2
d_call: -
v_call: TRBV5-1
clone_size: -
cdr3_aa: CASKTRIGAGELFF
cdr3_nt: TGCGCCAGCAAGACTAGAATCGGTGCCGGGGAGCTGTTTTTT

j_call: TRBJ2-1
d_call: TRBD1
v_call: TRBV20-1
clone_size: many
cdr3_aa: CSARPGTGGSFDSYNEQFF
cdr3_nt: TGCAGTGCTAGGCCGGGGACAGGGGGTAGTTTCGACTCCTACAATGAGCAGTTCTTC

j_call: TRBJ2-5
d_call: -
v_call: TRBV28
clone_size: -
cdr3_aa: CASSLNEETQYF
cdr3_nt: TGTGCCAGCAGTTTAAACGAAGAGACCCAGTACTTC

j_call: TRBJ2-1
d_call: -
v_call: TRBV20-1
clone_size: many
cdr3_aa: CSATTTTPRSYNEQFF
cdr3_nt: TGCAGTGCTACCACGACTACCCCCCGCTCCTACAATGAGCAGTTCTTC

j_call: TRBJ2-7
d_call: TRBD1
v_call: TRBV3-1
clone_size: few
cdr3_aa: CASSFTGTGPYEQYF
cdr3_nt: TGTGCCAGCAGCTTCACCGGGACAGGGCCCTACGAGCAGTACTTC

j_call: TRBJ1-1
d_call: -
v_call: TRBV6-6
clone_size: many
cdr3_aa: CASSYKMREPANTEAFF
cdr3_nt: TGTGCCAGCAGTTACAAGATGCGGGAACCCGCAAACACTGAAGCTTTCTTT

j_call: TRBJ1-5
d_call: TRBD1
v_call: TRBV4-1
clone_size: -
cdr3_aa: CASSQEPGQGGNQPQHF
cdr3_nt: TGCGCCAGCAGCCAAGAACCGGGACAGGGAGGTAATCAGCCCCAGCATTTT

j_call: TRBJ2-7
d_call: TRBD2
v_call: TRBV12-3/TRBV12-4
clone_size: many
cdr3_aa: CASSPFSGLSGGRAYEQYF
cdr3_nt: TGTGCCAGCAGTCCGTTTTCCGGACTTAGCGGGGGTAGAGCCTACGAGCAGTACTTC

j_call: TRBJ2-7
d_call: TRBD2
v_call: TRBV6-2/TRBV6-3
clone_size: many
cdr3_aa: CASSYGGDSSEQYF
cdr3_nt: TGTGCCAGCAGTTACGGGGGGGATTCGAGCGAGCAGTACTTC

j_call: TRBJ2-5
d_call: -
v_call: TRBV24-1
clone_size: few
cdr3_aa: CATSDPDAPGTQYF
cdr3_nt: TGTGCCACCAGTGACCCCGACGCTCCGGGGACCCAGTACTTC

j_call: TRBJ2-3
d_call: -
v_call: TRBV5-1
clone_size: many
cdr3_aa: CASSWGGTEITDTQYF
cdr3_nt: TGCGCCAGCAGCTGGGGCGGGACCGAAATCACAGATACGCAGTATTTT

j_call: TRBJ1-1
d_call: TRBD1
v_call: TRBV4-1
clone_size: few
cdr3_aa: CASSQEEGARGTEAFF
cdr3_nt: TGCGCCAGCAGCCAAGAGGAGGGGGCGCGAGGCACTGAAGCTTTCTTT

j_call: TRBJ1-1
d_call: -
v_call: TRBV5-1
clone_size: many
cdr3_aa: CASSTGDVVNTEAFF
cdr3_nt: TGCGCCAGCAGTACGGGGGATGTGGTGAACACTGAAGCTTTCTTT

j_call: TRBJ2-7
d_call: -
v_call: TRBV20-1
clone_size: many
cdr3_aa: CSASKYYEQYF
cdr3_nt: TGCAGTGCTAGTAAGTACTACGAGCAGTACTTC

j_call: TRBJ2-1
d_call: -
v_call: TRBV5-1
clone_size: many
cdr3_aa: CASSFGDFNPMMQFF
cdr3_nt: TGCGCCAGCAGCTTCGGGGACTTCAACCCAATGATGCAGTTCTTC

j_call: TRBJ2-1
d_call: TRBD2
v_call: TRBV7-2
clone_size: many
cdr3_aa: CASSLPSGSLEQFF
cdr3_nt: TGTGCCAGCAGCTTACCTAGCGGGAGTCTTGAGCAGTTCTTC

j_call: TRBJ1-1
d_call: -
v_call: TRBV12-3/TRBV12-4
clone_size: few
cdr3_aa: CASSLTGFGTEAFF
cdr3_nt: TGTGCCAGCAGTCTTACAGGGTTTGGCACTGAAGCTTTCTTT

j_call: TRBJ2-1
d_call: -
v_call: TRBV4-2
clone_size: -
cdr3_aa: CASSLEFSYNEQFF
cdr3_nt: TGTGCCAGCAGCCTCGAGTTCTCCTACAATGAGCAGTTCTTC

j_call: TRBJ2-5
d_call: TRBD1
v_call: TRBV12-3/TRBV12-4
clone_size: many
cdr3_aa: CASSLGQGRETQYF
cdr3_nt: TGTGCCAGCAGTCTTGGACAGGGTCGGGAGACCCAGTACTTC